The sequence of this TCR beta chain was determined in a study of OX40 agonist ivuxolimab in advanced cancers. At cycle 4 day 1, cycle 7 day 1, and baseline, blood was sampled. TCRdb's copy holds only in-frame clones and misses some; the assay was immunoSEQ multiplex PCR. The table records around 20,000 clones, more than 65% of them present only once. The CDR3 covers 14 residues. V dropped 5 bases and J dropped 2; count of bases not matched to a gene: 3. CDR1 MNHEY and CDR2 SMNVEV come from the germline V gene (reference sequence). The rearrangement links TRBV27 to TRBJ1-5; 7 nucleotides agree with TRBD1. The source was CD4+ or CD8+ T cells sorted from blood, collected in a trial of the OX40 agonist ivuxolimab. The TCR comes from an adult with an advanced solid tumor such as melanoma, head and neck, liver or kidney cancer. The CDR3 DNA sequence: TGTGCCAGCAGTGCCACAGGGGGCAATCAGCCCCAGCATTTT. Protein: CASSATGGNQPQHF.